A selection of T cell receptor beta chains follows, all from one sample in a study of CD8 T cells in ankylosing spondylitis. TCRdb passed the 5' RACE reads through MiXCR, listing each CDR3 protein once. The sample has roughly 220,000 distinct CDR3 sequences, roughly 18% seen once. Specimen: blood, either unsorted or a sorted T cell fraction (not recorded which). The receptors come from a male donor with ankylosing spondylitis. Each CDR3 is given with its conserved first and last residue. D genes are given only for firm matches. Size tells how often a clone was seen (once, few, many) or the class of an expanded clone, and some rows leave it out.

v_gene,j_gene,d_gene,abundance,CDR3aa,CDR3nt
TRBV9,TRBJ2-1,TRBD1,few,CASSPLDREHEQFF,TGTGCCAGCAGCCCCCTGGACAGGGAACATGAGCAGTTCTTC
TRBV21-1,TRBJ2-1,NA,few,CASSKTGVSYNEQFF,TGTGCCAGCAGCAAAACCGGGGTGTCCTACAATGAGCAGTTCTTC
TRBV2,TRBJ2-3,NA,few,CASTFTDTQYF,TGTGCCAGCACGTTCACAGATACGCAGTATTTT
TRBV6-4,TRBJ2-1,TRBD1,few,CASSDGTGELNEQFF,TGTGCCAGCAGTGACGGGACAGGGGAGCTCAATGAGCAGTTCTTC
TRBV6-2/TRBV6-3,TRBJ2-4,NA,NA,CASSRDISAKNIQYF,TGTGCCAGCAGTAGGGACATATCAGCCAAAAACATTCAGTACTTC
TRBV12-3/TRBV12-4,TRBJ1-1,TRBD1,few,CASSSGGWTEAFF,TGTGCCAGCAGTTCAGGGGGCTGGACTGAAGCTTTCTTT
TRBV4-2,TRBJ2-2,NA,few,CASSQGGGGQNTGELFF,TGTGCCAGCAGCCAGGGGGGGGGCGGCCAGAACACCGGGGAGCTGTTTTTT
TRBV5-1,TRBJ2-1,NA,NA,CASSLETYNEQFF,TGCGCCAGCAGCTTGGAGACGTACAATGAGCAGTTCTTC
TRBV29-1,TRBJ2-7,NA,many,CSVHRDYEQYF,TGCAGCGTCCACAGGGACTACGAGCAGTACTTC
TRBV9,TRBJ2-2,NA,few,CASSDHSRGGGTGELFF,TGTGCCAGCAGCGATCACTCCAGGGGGGGGGGCACCGGGGAGCTGTTTTTT
TRBV25-1,TRBJ1-4,NA,NA,CASSEWETFGEKLFF,TGTGCCAGCAGTGAATGGGAGACCTTTGGTGAAAAACTGTTTTTT
TRBV4-1,TRBJ2-1,NA,once,CASSPYKGGAGDDEQFF,TGCGCCAGCAGCCCTTATAAAGGGGGGGCAGGGGACGATGAGCAGTTCTTC
TRBV5-1,TRBJ2-2,TRBD1,few,CASSQRPGTGETGELFF,TGCGCCAGCAGCCAACGTCCCGGGACAGGGGAAACCGGGGAGCTGTTTTTT
TRBV7-9,TRBJ1-6,NA,many,CASSSTARPDESSPLHF,TGTGCCAGCAGCTCGACCGCCCGGCCCGATGAAAGTTCACCCCTCCACTTT
TRBV4-2,TRBJ2-3,TRBD2,few,CASSLSGAAVTDTQYF,TGTGCCAGCAGCCTCAGCGGGGCGGCTGTCACAGATACGCAGTATTTT
TRBV4-1,TRBJ1-2,TRBD1,few,CASSQMTGGSLYGYTF,TGCGCCAGCAGCCAAATGACAGGGGGATCCCTCTATGGCTACACCTTC
TRBV5-4,TRBJ2-7,TRBD1,NA,CASSSPPGTEPYEQYF,TGTGCCAGCAGCTCTCCCCCCGGGACAGAGCCGTACGAGCAGTACTTC
TRBV27,TRBJ2-7,NA,NA,CASSPIGDEQYF,TGTGCCAGCAGTCCGATCGGCGACGAGCAGTACTTC
TRBV4-1,TRBJ2-3,NA,NA,CASSQKVGRSTDTQYF,TGCGCCAGCAGCCAAAAAGTCGGGCGAAGCACAGATACGCAGTATTTT
TRBV4-1,TRBJ1-2,TRBD1,few,CASSQAGQTIYGYTF,TGCGCCAGCAGCCAAGCGGGACAGACGATCTATGGCTACACCTTC
TRBV7-3,TRBJ1-1,NA,NA,CASSPGDLNTEAFF,TGTGCCAGCAGCCCGGGAGATCTGAACACTGAAGCTTTCTTT
TRBV27,TRBJ2-5,TRBD2,few,CASSLEAGGPPETQYF,TGTGCCAGCAGTTTAGAGGCGGGAGGGCCCCCGGAGACCCAGTACTTC
TRBV12-3/TRBV12-4,TRBJ2-7,NA,NA,CASSSSGAEQYF,TGTGCCAGCAGTTCCAGTGGGGCTGAGCAGTACTTC
TRBV27,TRBJ2-5,NA,NA,CASRKGGETQYF,TGTGCCAGCAGAAAAGGGGGGGAGACCCAGTACTTC
TRBV7-9,TRBJ1-1,TRBD1,NA,CASSPVPGQGGEAFF,TGTGCCAGCAGCCCCGTCCCCGGACAGGGTGGTGAAGCTTTCTTT
TRBV12-3/TRBV12-4,TRBJ1-1,NA,few,CASSLGVQGNTEAFF,TGTGCCAGCAGTTTGGGGGTTCAGGGGAACACTGAAGCTTTCTTT
TRBV7-9,TRBJ1-4,NA,few,CASSGPTANEKLFF,TGTGCCAGCAGCGGACCGACAGCTAATGAAAAACTGTTTTTT
TRBV29-1,TRBJ2-4,NA,NA,CSVLGVAKNIQYF,TGCAGCGTTCTAGGGGTGGCCAAAAACATTCAGTACTTC
TRBV6-6,TRBJ2-5,NA,NA,CASSQSPQETQYF,TGTGCCAGCAGCCAATCGCCACAAGAGACCCAGTACTTC
TRBV12-3/TRBV12-4,TRBJ2-3,NA,many,CASSFSRDTQYF,TGTGCCAGCAGTTTTTCTCGAGATACGCAGTATTTT
TRBV3-1,TRBJ1-3,NA,NA,CASSHLTLSGNTIYF,TGTGCCAGCAGCCATCTGACCCTCTCTGGAAACACCATATATTTT
TRBV5-1,TRBJ1-1,NA,few,CASSLASDGENTEAFF,TGCGCCAGCAGCTTGGCCTCGGACGGAGAGAACACTGAAGCTTTCTTT
TRBV20-1,TRBJ2-7,NA,many,CSLLGSSQIHEQYF,TGCAGTCTCTTAGGCTCTAGTCAGATACACGAGCAGTACTTC
TRBV29-1,TRBJ2-7,NA,many,CSVEWAGSASYEQYF,TGCAGCGTTGAATGGGCAGGGAGTGCCTCCTACGAGCAGTACTTC
TRBV7-9,TRBJ2-3,NA,few,CASSLHRDDNGTDTQYF,TGTGCCAGCAGCTTACACAGGGATGATAATGGCACAGATACGCAGTATTTT
TRBV7-6,TRBJ2-2,TRBD1,NA,CASSLGGQGARSTGELFF,TGTGCCAGCAGCTTAGGGGGCCAGGGGGCGCGGAGCACCGGGGAGCTGTTTTTT
TRBV7-2,TRBJ2-7,NA,NA,CASSLAFEQYF,TGTGCCAGCAGCTTAGCGTTCGAGCAGTACTTC
TRBV20-1,TRBJ2-7,NA,few,CSARDMGQGNEQYF,TGCAGTGCTAGAGATATGGGGCAGGGCAACGAGCAGTACTTC
TRBV6-2/TRBV6-3,TRBJ2-2,NA,NA,CASSSGQHTGELFF,TGTGCCAGCAGTTCCGGACAGCACACCGGGGAGCTGTTTTTT
TRBV7-4,TRBJ2-1,NA,few,CASSLGGAGCSYNEQFF,TGTGCCAGCAGCTTAGGGGGGGCAGGATGCTCCTACAATGAGCAGTTCTTC
TRBV27,TRBJ2-1,NA,few,CASSLGVGANEQFF,TGTGCCAGCAGTCTTGGGGTAGGGGCTAATGAGCAGTTCTTC
TRBV10-3,TRBJ2-7,TRBD1,few,CAIGDSTSYEQYF,TGTGCCATCGGGGACAGTACCTCCTACGAGCAGTACTTC